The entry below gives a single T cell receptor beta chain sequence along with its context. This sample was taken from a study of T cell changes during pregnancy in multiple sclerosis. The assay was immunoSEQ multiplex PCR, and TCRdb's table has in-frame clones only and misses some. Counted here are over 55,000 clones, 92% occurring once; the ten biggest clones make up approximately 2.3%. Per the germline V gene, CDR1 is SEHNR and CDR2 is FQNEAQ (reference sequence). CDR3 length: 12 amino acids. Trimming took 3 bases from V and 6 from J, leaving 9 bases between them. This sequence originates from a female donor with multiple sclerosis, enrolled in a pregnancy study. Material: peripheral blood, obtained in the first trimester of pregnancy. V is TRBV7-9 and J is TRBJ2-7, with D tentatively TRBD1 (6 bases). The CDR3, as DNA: TGTGCCAGCAGCTTCACAGGGTTCGAGCAGTACTTC. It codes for CASSFTGFEQYF.